Given below is one TCR beta chain in context. What it binds is not known. PCR used 60 Vbeta primers and 13 Jbeta primers. Assay: immunoSEQ multiplex PCR; the TCRdb copy retains only in-frame clones and omits some. The table has about 200,000 clones, around 84% seen once. These data originate in a study of cytomegalovirus exposure and HLA in healthy donors. Study-wide background: Around 86 million unique TCRs, all from HLA-typed donors, were included in an early release of the data. Regarding the study as a whole: A later analysis reportedly found that, within productive TCRs, an Asian-associated ancestry cluster had fewer N-insertions than the mean observed across the roughly 690 donors. The authors later linked a missense DCLRE1C variant to TCR beta V- and J-gene trimming.

Per germline, CDR1 MDHEN and CDR2 SYDVKM. This CDR3 has 16 residues. Germline trimming cut 7 bases from V and 5 bases from J; bases unmatched to any gene: 12. The sequenced sample consisted of PBMCs. The J gene is TRBJ2-2, the V gene TRBV28; 8 bases are shared with TRBD1. The source is a woman aged 18-29 years in good health and CMV-seronegative. The CDR3 loop reads CASTHKRDRITGELFF. The CDR3 DNA is TGTGCCAGCACTCATAAACGGGACAGGATAACCGGGGAGCTGTTTTTT.